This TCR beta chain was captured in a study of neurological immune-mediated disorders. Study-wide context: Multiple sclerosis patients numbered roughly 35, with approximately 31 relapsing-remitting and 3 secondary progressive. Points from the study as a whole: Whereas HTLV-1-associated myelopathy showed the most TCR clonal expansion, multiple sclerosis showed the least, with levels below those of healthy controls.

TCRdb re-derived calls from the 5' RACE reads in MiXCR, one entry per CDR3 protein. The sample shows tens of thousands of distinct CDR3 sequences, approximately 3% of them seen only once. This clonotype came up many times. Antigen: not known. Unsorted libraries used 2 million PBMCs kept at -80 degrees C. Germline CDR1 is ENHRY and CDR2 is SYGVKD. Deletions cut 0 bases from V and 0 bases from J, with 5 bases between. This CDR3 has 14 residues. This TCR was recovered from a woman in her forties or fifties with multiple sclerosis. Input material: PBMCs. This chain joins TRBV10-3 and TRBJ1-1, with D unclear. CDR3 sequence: CAISESTMNTEAFF. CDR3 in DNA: TGTGCCATCAGTGAGTCGACAATGAACACTGAAGCTTTCTTT.